Listed below are T cell receptor beta chains from one sample, sequenced in a study of neurological immune-mediated disorders. Each CDR3 protein gets one entry after TCRdb re-called the 5' RACE reads with MiXCR. The sample yields fewer than 11,000 distinct CDR3 sequences, more than 20% seen once. Sequences were obtained from CD8+ T cells from blood. The receptor set was obtained from a woman in her sixties or seventies with HTLV-1-associated myelopathy (HAM/TSP). Both conserved end residues are part of each CDR3. Each record gives: V gene, J gene, D gene, clone size, CDR3 DNA, CDR3 protein. The D gene is left open where the match is weak. A row's size may be missing; if present it is once, few, many or a size class.

v_call: TRBV5-1
j_call: TRBJ1-2
d_call: .
clone_size: many
cdr3_nt: TGCGCCAGCAGCTTGAGTCCCTTCAACTATGGCTACACCTTC
cdr3_aa: CASSLSPFNYGYTF

v_call: TRBV4-1
j_call: TRBJ2-7
d_call: TRBD2
clone_size: many
cdr3_nt: TGCGCCAGCAGCCAAGATCACGGGCCCGGACTAGCGTACGACTCCTACGAGCAGTACTTC
cdr3_aa: CASSQDHGPGLAYDSYEQYF

v_call: TRBV5-5
j_call: TRBJ1-6
d_call: .
clone_size: many
cdr3_nt: TGTGCCAGCAGCTCACCGGGACACAGAAATTCACCCCTCCACTTT
cdr3_aa: CASSSPGHRNSPLHF

v_call: TRBV5-1
j_call: TRBJ2-5
d_call: TRBD1
clone_size: .
cdr3_nt: TGCGCCAGCAGCTTGGAACAGGGGGCGGCAGAGACCCAGTACTTC
cdr3_aa: CASSLEQGAAETQYF

v_call: TRBV12-3/TRBV12-4
j_call: TRBJ1-1
d_call: .
clone_size: many
cdr3_nt: TGTGCCAGCAGTGCTTTGACAGTGAACACTGAAGCTTTCTTT
cdr3_aa: CASSALTVNTEAFF

v_call: TRBV9
j_call: TRBJ2-2
d_call: .
clone_size: many
cdr3_nt: TGTGCCAGCAGGCGGAGGGGAGACACCGGGGAGCTGTTTTTT
cdr3_aa: CASRRRGDTGELFF

v_call: TRBV15
j_call: TRBJ2-2
d_call: TRBD1
clone_size: many
cdr3_nt: TGTGCCACCAGCAGAGTAGGGGGCGACACCGGGGAGCTGTTTTTT
cdr3_aa: CATSRVGGDTGELFF

v_call: TRBV18
j_call: TRBJ2-1
d_call: .
clone_size: many
cdr3_nt: TGTGCCAGCTCACCACCAGGGCGCTACAATGAGCAGTTCTTC
cdr3_aa: CASSPPGRYNEQFF

v_call: TRBV4-1
j_call: TRBJ1-2
d_call: TRBD1
clone_size: many
cdr3_nt: TGCGCCAGCAGCCCCTCCGGACAGGGCCCATATGGCTACACCTTC
cdr3_aa: CASSPSGQGPYGYTF

v_call: TRBV20-1
j_call: TRBJ2-1
d_call: TRBD2
clone_size: many
cdr3_nt: TGCAGTGCTAGGGATCAGCGGGGTCACAATGAGCAGTTCTTC
cdr3_aa: CSARDQRGHNEQFF

v_call: TRBV4-1
j_call: TRBJ2-5
d_call: TRBD2
clone_size: many
cdr3_nt: TGCGCCAGCAGCCAACTCGGGACTAGCGGGCTGAAGACCCAGTACTTC
cdr3_aa: CASSQLGTSGLKTQYF

v_call: TRBV30
j_call: TRBJ1-2
d_call: .
clone_size: many
cdr3_nt: TGTGCCTGGACCGGGTTGGGGGCCTTTGGCTACACCTTC
cdr3_aa: CAWTGLGAFGYTF

v_call: TRBV5-1
j_call: TRBJ2-1
d_call: .
clone_size: many
cdr3_nt: TGCGCCAGCAGCTTAGCTTGGGGGGACAATGAGCAGTTCTTC
cdr3_aa: CASSLAWGDNEQFF

v_call: TRBV2
j_call: TRBJ2-3
d_call: TRBD2
clone_size: many
cdr3_nt: TGTGCCAGCAGGATGACTAGCGGGGGTCCAGATACGCAGTATTTT
cdr3_aa: CASRMTSGGPDTQYF

v_call: TRBV2
j_call: TRBJ1-1
d_call: TRBD1
clone_size: medium-sized
cdr3_nt: TGTGCCAGCATTTGGACAGGGGGCCCTGAAGCTTTCTTT
cdr3_aa: CASIWTGGPEAFF

v_call: TRBV20-1
j_call: TRBJ2-7
d_call: TRBD1
clone_size: .
cdr3_nt: TGCAGTGCTAGGACACGGGACAGAGGCTACGAGCAGTACTTC
cdr3_aa: CSARTRDRGYEQYF

v_call: TRBV5-1
j_call: TRBJ1-1
d_call: .
clone_size: many
cdr3_nt: TGCGCCAGCAGCTTGGTAGGGTCCAGGGGCAGGGAAGCTTTCTTT
cdr3_aa: CASSLVGSRGREAFF

v_call: TRBV7-9
j_call: TRBJ2-1
d_call: .
clone_size: many
cdr3_nt: TGTGCCAGCAGCTGGGAGGGGGCCTACAATGAGCAGTTCTTC
cdr3_aa: CASSWEGAYNEQFF

v_call: TRBV4-1
j_call: TRBJ1-1
d_call: .
clone_size: many
cdr3_nt: TGCGCCAGCAGCACCCGGTGGGGGCAATATAACACTGAAGCTTTCTTT
cdr3_aa: CASSTRWGQYNTEAFF

v_call: TRBV5-1
j_call: TRBJ2-3
d_call: TRBD2
clone_size: many
cdr3_nt: TGCGCCAGCAGCTCTGGGTTAGCGGGGGTCTCCACAGATACGCAGTATTTT
cdr3_aa: CASSSGLAGVSTDTQYF

v_call: TRBV20-1
j_call: TRBJ2-7
d_call: TRBD2
clone_size: many
cdr3_nt: TGCAGTGCTTCCTCCGGGACTAGCGGGGGGACCCCCTACGAGCAGTACTTC
cdr3_aa: CSASSGTSGGTPYEQYF

v_call: TRBV18
j_call: TRBJ2-1
d_call: TRBD1
clone_size: many
cdr3_nt: TGTGCCAGCTCATTCCGGGACAGGGTTATCAATGAGCAGTTCTTC
cdr3_aa: CASSFRDRVINEQFF

v_call: TRBV20-1
j_call: TRBJ1-2
d_call: .
clone_size: many
cdr3_nt: TGCAGTGCTTCAGCAGGCGGACTCGGGGGTGGCTACACCTTC
cdr3_aa: CSASAGGLGGGYTF

v_call: TRBV5-5
j_call: TRBJ2-2
d_call: .
clone_size: .
cdr3_nt: TGTGCCAGCAGCGCCTTGTGGAGCACGAACACCGGGGAGCTGTTTTTT
cdr3_aa: CASSALWSTNTGELFF

v_call: TRBV20-1
j_call: TRBJ2-7
d_call: .
clone_size: medium-sized
cdr3_nt: TGCAGTGCTAGTTCTACAGGGCCCTCCTACGAGCAGTACTTC
cdr3_aa: CSASSTGPSYEQYF

v_call: TRBV5-1
j_call: TRBJ1-2
d_call: TRBD1
clone_size: many
cdr3_nt: TGCGCCAGCAGCTTGGAGGACAGGGTTCTTCCTAACTATGGCTACACCTTC
cdr3_aa: CASSLEDRVLPNYGYTF

v_call: TRBV29-1
j_call: TRBJ2-1
d_call: .
clone_size: .
cdr3_nt: TGCAGCGTTGAATTGGTAACCCGCTCCTACAATGAGCAGTTCTTC
cdr3_aa: CSVELVTRSYNEQFF

v_call: TRBV20-1
j_call: TRBJ2-3
d_call: TRBD1
clone_size: many
cdr3_nt: TGCAGTGCTAGACCACGTGGGACAGCCCCGGGAGATACGCAGTATTTT
cdr3_aa: CSARPRGTAPGDTQYF

v_call: TRBV7-2
j_call: TRBJ2-3
d_call: .
clone_size: .
cdr3_nt: .
cdr3_aa: CASSFYICSASSGGSADTQYF

v_call: TRBV5-1
j_call: TRBJ2-7
d_call: .
clone_size: many
cdr3_nt: TGCGCCAGCAGCTTGCGGGCAGACCGCTCCTACGAGCAGTACTTC
cdr3_aa: CASSLRADRSYEQYF

v_call: TRBV20-1
j_call: TRBJ2-1
d_call: .
clone_size: many
cdr3_nt: TGCAGTGTCCAAACTCCCTGGAGCTCCTACAATGAGCAGTTCTTC
cdr3_aa: CSVQTPWSSYNEQFF

v_call: TRBV6-1
j_call: TRBJ1-1
d_call: TRBD1
clone_size: many
cdr3_nt: TGTGCCAGCAGTGATGGACAGGGGGTAGCTGAAGCTTTCTTT
cdr3_aa: CASSDGQGVAEAFF

v_call: TRBV11-2
j_call: TRBJ2-3
d_call: TRBD2
clone_size: many
cdr3_nt: TGTGCCAGCAGCCCCGGGACTAGCGGGGGTAACGCGCAGTATTTT
cdr3_aa: CASSPGTSGGNAQYF

v_call: TRBV7-3
j_call: TRBJ2-1
d_call: .
clone_size: many
cdr3_nt: TGTGCCAGCAGCTTACGGGGGAGTGAGCAGTTCTTC
cdr3_aa: CASSLRGSEQFF

v_call: TRBV3-1
j_call: TRBJ2-7
d_call: .
clone_size: .
cdr3_nt: TGTGCCAGCAGCCAAGGAAGGGGTGTGGTCTACGAGCAGTACTTC
cdr3_aa: CASSQGRGVVYEQYF

v_call: TRBV29-1
j_call: TRBJ1-2
d_call: TRBD1
clone_size: .
cdr3_nt: TGCAGCGTTGAAGATTTGGGACAGGGGCTTATGTATTTCGATGGCTACACCTTC
cdr3_aa: CSVEDLGQGLMYFDGYTF

v_call: TRBV20-1
j_call: TRBJ2-3
d_call: TRBD1
clone_size: many
cdr3_nt: TGCAGTGCTAACGAACCCTCCTGGACAGGGGGCTCCACAGATACGCAGTATTTT
cdr3_aa: CSANEPSWTGGSTDTQYF

v_call: TRBV11-2
j_call: TRBJ2-7
d_call: TRBD1
clone_size: .
cdr3_nt: TGTGCCAGCAGCCCATGGGGATCGGGACAGGGCTACGAGCAGTACTTC
cdr3_aa: CASSPWGSGQGYEQYF

v_call: TRBV20-1
j_call: TRBJ2-2
d_call: .
clone_size: many
cdr3_nt: TGCAGTGCTATTCCTGACAGGCTGAACACCGGGGAGCTGTTTTTT
cdr3_aa: CSAIPDRLNTGELFF

v_call: TRBV27
j_call: TRBJ2-1
d_call: TRBD2
clone_size: many
cdr3_nt: TGTGCCAGCAGTTTATCCGGGGCCAGCGGGGGGGTCAATGAGCAGTTCTTC
cdr3_aa: CASSLSGASGGVNEQFF

v_call: TRBV12-3/TRBV12-4
j_call: TRBJ2-3
d_call: .
clone_size: many
cdr3_nt: TGTGCCAGCAGTTCGTGGGTGGGCACAGATACGCAGTATTTT
cdr3_aa: CASSSWVGTDTQYF

v_call: TRBV4-1
j_call: TRBJ2-1
d_call: .
clone_size: many
cdr3_nt: TGCGCCAGCAGCCAAGATCAGGGCAATGAGCAGTTCTTC
cdr3_aa: CASSQDQGNEQFF

v_call: TRBV2
j_call: TRBJ2-7
d_call: .
clone_size: .
cdr3_nt: TGTGCCAGCACCCCTCGACCGGCCTACGAGCAGTACTTC
cdr3_aa: CASTPRPAYEQYF